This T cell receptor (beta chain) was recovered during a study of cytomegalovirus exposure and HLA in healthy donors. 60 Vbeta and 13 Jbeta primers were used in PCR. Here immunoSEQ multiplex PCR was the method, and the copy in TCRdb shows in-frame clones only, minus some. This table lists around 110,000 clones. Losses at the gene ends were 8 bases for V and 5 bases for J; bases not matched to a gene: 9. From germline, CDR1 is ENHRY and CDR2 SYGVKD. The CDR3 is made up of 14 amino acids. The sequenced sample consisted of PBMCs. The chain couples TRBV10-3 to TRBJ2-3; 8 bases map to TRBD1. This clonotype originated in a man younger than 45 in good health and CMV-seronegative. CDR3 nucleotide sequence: TGTGCCATCGGACCAGGACAGGGTGGAGATACGCAGTATTTT. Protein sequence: CAIGPGQGGDTQYF.